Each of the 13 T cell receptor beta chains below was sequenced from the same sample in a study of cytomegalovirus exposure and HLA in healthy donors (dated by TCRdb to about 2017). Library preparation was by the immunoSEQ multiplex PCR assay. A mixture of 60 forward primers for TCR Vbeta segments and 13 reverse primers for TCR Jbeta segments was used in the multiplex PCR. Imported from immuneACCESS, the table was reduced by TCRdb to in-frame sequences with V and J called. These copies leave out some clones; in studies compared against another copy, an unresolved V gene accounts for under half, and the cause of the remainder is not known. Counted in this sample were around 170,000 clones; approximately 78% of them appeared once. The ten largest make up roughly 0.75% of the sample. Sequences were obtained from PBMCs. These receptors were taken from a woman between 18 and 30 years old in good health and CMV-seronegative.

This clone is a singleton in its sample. For the CDR3, the DNA is TGTGCCAGTAGGGGGGACAGTCCGCCCCAGCATTTT. Translated: CASRGDSPPQHF. The chain employs TRBV19 and TRBJ1-5, with 7 positions matching TRBD1. The V and J ends lost 6 bases and 9 bases, in that order; junction bases with no gene match: 5. Per the germline V gene, CDR1 is LNHDA and CDR2 is SQIVND (reference sequence). This CDR3 has 12 amino acids. Complete variable domain (other parts from reference TRBV19 and TRBJ1-5): DGGITQSPKYLFRKEGQNVTLSCEQNLNHDAMYWYRQDPGQGLRLIYYSQIVNDFQKGDIAEGYSVSREKKESFPLTVTSAQKNPTAFYLCASRGDSPPQHFGDGTRLSIL.

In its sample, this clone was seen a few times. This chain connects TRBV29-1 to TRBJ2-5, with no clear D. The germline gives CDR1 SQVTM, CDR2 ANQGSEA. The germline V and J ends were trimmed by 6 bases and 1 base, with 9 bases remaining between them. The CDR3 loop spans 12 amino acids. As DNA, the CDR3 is TGCAGCGTCGGCAGAGGCCAAGAGACCCAGTACTTC. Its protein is CSVGRGQETQYF.

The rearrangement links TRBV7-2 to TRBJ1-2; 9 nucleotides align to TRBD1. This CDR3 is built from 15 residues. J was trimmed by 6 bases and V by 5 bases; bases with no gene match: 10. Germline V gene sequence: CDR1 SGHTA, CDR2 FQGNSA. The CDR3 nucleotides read TGTGCCAGCAGCCGTTCAAGGACAGGGGCTCATGGCTACACCTTC. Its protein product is CASSRSRTGAHGYTF.

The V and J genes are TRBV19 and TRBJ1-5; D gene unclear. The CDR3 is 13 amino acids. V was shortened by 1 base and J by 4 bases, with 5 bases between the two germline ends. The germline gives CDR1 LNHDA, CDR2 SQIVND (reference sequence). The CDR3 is CASSIGQNQPQHF. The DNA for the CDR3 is TGTGCCAGTAGTATAGGTCAAAATCAGCCCCAGCATTTT.

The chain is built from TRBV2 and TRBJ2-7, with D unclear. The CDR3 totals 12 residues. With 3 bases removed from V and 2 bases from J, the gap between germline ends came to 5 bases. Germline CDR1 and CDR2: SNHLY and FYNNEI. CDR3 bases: TGTGCCAGCAGTGATGACACCTACGAGCAGTACTTC. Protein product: CASSDDTYEQYF.

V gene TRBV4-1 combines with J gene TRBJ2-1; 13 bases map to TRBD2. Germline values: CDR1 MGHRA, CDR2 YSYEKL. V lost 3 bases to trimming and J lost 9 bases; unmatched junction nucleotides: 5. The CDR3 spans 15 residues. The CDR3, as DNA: TGCGCCAGCAGCCAGGAGACTAGCGGGGGGCGTGAGCAGTTCTTC. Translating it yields CASSQETSGGREQFF.

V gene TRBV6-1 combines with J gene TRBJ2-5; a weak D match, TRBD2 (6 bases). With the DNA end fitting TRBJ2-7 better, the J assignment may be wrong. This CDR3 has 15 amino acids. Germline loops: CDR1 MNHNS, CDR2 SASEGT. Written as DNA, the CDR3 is TGTGCCAGCGGGCCCCTAGGGGCAGGAGGGAACGAGCAGTACTTC. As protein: CASGPLGAGGNEQYF.

The CDR3 region has the DNA TGTGCCAGCCGGATTACAGGGGGCTACGAGCAGTACTTC. Protein: CASRITGGYEQYF. This chain joins TRBV7-9 and TRBJ2-7; TRBD1 matches 8 bases. The germline V gene has CDR1 SEHNR and CDR2 FQNEAQ (reference sequence). This CDR3 comprises 13 residues. J gave up 3 bases and V 8 bases, and 6 bases lay outside the gene matches.

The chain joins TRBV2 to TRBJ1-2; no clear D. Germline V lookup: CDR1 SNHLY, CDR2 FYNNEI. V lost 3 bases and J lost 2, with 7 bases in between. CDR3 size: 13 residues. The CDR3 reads CASSEEVNYGYTF. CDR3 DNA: TGTGCCAGCAGTGAGGAGGTAAACTATGGCTACACCTTC.

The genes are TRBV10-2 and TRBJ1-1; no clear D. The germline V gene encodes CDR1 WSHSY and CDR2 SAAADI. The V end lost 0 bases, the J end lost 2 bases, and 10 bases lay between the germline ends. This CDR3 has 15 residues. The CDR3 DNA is TGCGCCAGCAGTGAGTCCACCACTCTTAACACTGAAGCTTTCTTT. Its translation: CASSESTTLNTEAFF.

The CDR3 loop reads CAKQTNTEAFF. In nucleotides, the CDR3 is TGTGCCAAACAGACCAACACTGAAGCTTTCTTT. V usage is TRBV2 and J usage is TRBJ1-1; D not resolved. CDR3 size: 11 residues. Trimming shortened V by 10 bases and J by 2 bases, and 8 bases separated the two germline ends. The germline V gene has CDR1 SNHLY and CDR2 FYNNEI.

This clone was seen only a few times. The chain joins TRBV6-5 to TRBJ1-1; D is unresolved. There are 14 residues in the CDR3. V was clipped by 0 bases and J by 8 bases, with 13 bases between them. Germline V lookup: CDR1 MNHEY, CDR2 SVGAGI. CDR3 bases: TGTGCCAGCAGTTACTCGAGGGTAGCCAGCGAAGCTTTCTTT. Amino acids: CASSYSRVASEAFF.

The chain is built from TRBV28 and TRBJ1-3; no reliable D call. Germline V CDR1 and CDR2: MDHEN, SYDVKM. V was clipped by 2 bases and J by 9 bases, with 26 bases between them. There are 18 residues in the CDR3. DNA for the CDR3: TGTGCCAGCAGTTTAATGGAGGAGGGCGTCCGCCGAAAAAGCACCATATATTTT. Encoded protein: CASSLMEEGVRRKSTIYF.